This is a list of T cell receptor beta chains from one sample in a study of T cell responses to AZD1222 COVID-19 vaccine. Only in-frame clones appear in the TCRdb table, and some are missing; sequencing was by immunoSEQ multiplex PCR. Seen here are about 86,000 clones, more than 75% observed once, and the top ten hold 2.5% to 3.5%. Specimen: peripheral blood, collected on day 0 of AZD1222 vaccination. The receptors originated from an adult in good health. Each CDR3 is given with its conserved first and last residue. Fields, in order: clone size, J gene, V gene, D gene, CDR3 protein, CDR3 DNA. The D gene is left open where the match is weak. Size tells how often a clone was seen (once, few, many) or the class of an expanded clone, and some rows leave it out.

once,TRBJ2-2,TRBV6-5,.,CASSYSTGGNTGELFF,TGTGCCAGCAGTTACTCGACCGGGGGGAACACCGGGGAGCTGTTTTTT
once,TRBJ2-2,TRBV5-1,TRBD2,CASSSGTSGDTGELFF,TGCGCCAGCAGCTCCGGGACTAGCGGAGACACCGGGGAGCTGTTTTTT
.,TRBJ1-2,TRBV3-1/TRBV3-2,TRBD1,CASSQPDRGVDGYTF,TGTGCCAGCAGCCAGCCGGACAGGGGAGTCGATGGCTACACCTTC
.,TRBJ2-7,TRBV9,.,CASSEGTAPYYEQYF,TGTGCCAGCAGCGAGGGGACGGCCCCCTACTACGAGCAGTACTTC
.,TRBJ1-2,TRBV6-1,.,CASSEGEARRSYTF,TGTGCCAGCAGTGAAGGGGAGGCGCGCAGGAGCTACACCTTC
once,TRBJ2-7,TRBV28,TRBD1,CASRMTGGRYEQYF,TGTGCCAGCAGAATGACAGGGGGCAGGTACGAGCAGTACTTC
few,TRBJ2-1,TRBV19,.,CASSEEEYNEQFF,TGTGCCAGTTCAGAAGAGGAGTACAATGAGCAGTTCTTC
.,TRBJ2-1,TRBV5-1,.,CASSAGPAPGEQFF,TGCGCCAGCAGCGCGGGTCCTGCGCCCGGCGAGCAGTTCTTC
.,TRBJ2-7,TRBV6-5,.,CASSYKTRTANEQYF,TGTGCCAGCAGTTACAAGACCAGGACAGCAAACGAGCAGTACTTC
.,TRBJ1-1,TRBV20-1,.,CSARLTEAFF,TGCAGTGCCCGGCTCACTGAAGCTTTCTTT
.,TRBJ2-3,TRBV2,TRBD2,CASTRGGQVDTQYF,TGTGCCAGCACCCGGGGGGGGCAAGTAGATACGCAGTATTTT
.,TRBJ1-1,TRBV28,.,CASSPPPPVFMNTEAFF,TGTGCCAGCAGCCCCCCCCCGCCAGTCTTCATGAACACTGAAGCTTTCTTT
.,TRBJ1-1,TRBV2,.,CASSVAQTEAFF,TGTGCCAGCAGTGTAGCGCAGACTGAAGCTTTCTTT
.,TRBJ1-1,TRBV5-6,.,CASSFAGGEAFF,TGTGCCAGCAGCTTTGCTGGGGGTGAAGCTTTCTTT
.,TRBJ2-3,TRBV6-5,TRBD2,CASRERGSTDTQYF,TGTGCCAGCAGGGAGCGGGGCAGCACAGATACGCAGTATTTT
.,TRBJ1-1,TRBV11-2,.,CASSTQNTEAFF,TGTGCCAGCAGCACTCAGAACACTGAAGCTTTCTTT
.,TRBJ1-5,TRBV5-6,.,CASSLWSGPMSQHF,TGTGCCAGCAGCTTGTGGAGCGGTCCGATGTCCCAGCATTTT
few,TRBJ2-5,TRBV27,.,CASSSSGLGETQYF,TGTGCCAGCAGTTCCTCGGGGCTCGGGGAGACCCAGTACTTC
.,TRBJ2-7,TRBV27,.,CASSLHPDRPGEQYF,TGTGCCAGCAGTCTACACCCGGACCGCCCCGGCGAGCAGTACTTC
.,TRBJ1-5,TRBV19,.,CASTAPEFGNQPQHF,TGTGCCAGCACCGCCCCGGAATTTGGCAATCAGCCCCAGCATTTT
.,TRBJ1-4,TRBV4-2,TRBD1,CASSLTGTGADLEHF,TGTGCCAGCAGCCTGACCGGGACAGGGGCCGATTTGGAGCATTTT
.,TRBJ1-4,TRBV7-9,TRBD1,CASSPGQGTTNEKLFF,TGTGCCAGCAGCCCCGGACAGGGGACAACTAATGAAAAACTGTTTTTT
.,TRBJ1-6,TRBV5-5,TRBD1,CASSAPDRDYSPLHF,TGTGCCAGCAGCGCGCCAGACAGGGATTATTCACCCCTCCACTTT
.,TRBJ2-7,TRBV10-1,.,CATTTWAGSYHEQYF,TGCGCCACCACGACGTGGGCAGGGTCTTACCACGAGCAGTACTTC
.,TRBJ1-3,TRBV6-6,.,CASSRTRSEGPGNTIYF,TGTGCCAGCAGCCGAACTAGGTCCGAGGGGCCTGGAAACACCATATATTTT
.,TRBJ1-1,TRBV6-5,.,CASRAQGSTTEAFF,TGTGCCAGCAGGGCTCAGGGAAGCACCACTGAAGCTTTCTTT
.,TRBJ1-4,TRBV11-2,.,CASSLRQQGLNEKLFF,TGTGCCAGCAGCTTAAGACAGCAGGGCCTTAATGAAAAACTGTTTTTT
once,TRBJ2-2,TRBV27,TRBD1,CASRGGPGGAGTGELFF,TGTGCCAGCAGGGGTGGGCCAGGGGGCGCGGGCACCGGGGAGCTGTTTTTT
.,TRBJ1-2,TRBV7-2,.,CASSLYTNYGYTF,TGTGCCAGCAGCTTATACACTAACTATGGCTACACCTTC
.,TRBJ2-7,TRBV5-4,TRBD2,CASSSKTSGPYEQYF,TGTGCCAGCAGCTCCAAGACTAGCGGCCCCTACGAGCAGTACTTC
once,TRBJ2-1,TRBV2,.,CASSEAHGSYNEQFF,TGTGCCAGCAGTGAAGCGCATGGGTCCTACAATGAGCAGTTCTTC
.,TRBJ2-1,TRBV2,TRBD2,CANGPPLAEYNEQFF,TGTGCCAACGGGCCCCCCCTAGCGGAATACAATGAGCAGTTCTTC
.,TRBJ2-7,TRBV27,.,CASSFVGTGYEQYF,TGTGCCAGCAGTTTTGTAGGAACGGGCTACGAGCAGTACTTC
.,TRBJ2-7,TRBV5-1,TRBD1,CASRWDREYEQYF,TGCGCCAGCAGATGGGACAGGGAGTACGAGCAGTACTTC
once,TRBJ2-7,TRBV7-9,TRBD1,CASSLAGQGADYEQYF,TGTGCCAGCAGCTTAGCGGGACAGGGAGCCGACTACGAGCAGTACTTC
.,TRBJ1-5,TRBV4-1,.,CASSQGLFGFSSNQPQHF,TGCGCCAGCAGCCAAGGCCTTTTTGGATTCTCTAGCAATCAGCCCCAGCATTTT
.,TRBJ2-1,TRBV7-9,TRBD2,CASSLPPGGRAYNEQFF,TGTGCCAGCAGCTTACCCCCCGGCGGGAGAGCTTACAATGAGCAGTTCTTC
.,TRBJ2-5,TRBV5-1,.,CASSLKHGQETQYF,TGCGCCAGCAGCTTGAAGCATGGGCAAGAGACCCAGTACTTC
once,TRBJ2-2,TRBV5-6,.,CASNLLGTGELFF,TGTGCCAGCAACCTACTAGGCACCGGGGAGCTGTTTTTT
.,TRBJ2-7,TRBV3-1/TRBV3-2,TRBD1,CASRGQPLYEQYF,TGTGCCAGCAGGGGACAGCCTCTCTACGAGCAGTACTTC
.,TRBJ1-1,TRBV28,.,CASQGVGTEAFF,TGTGCCAGCCAAGGGGTAGGCACTGAAGCTTTCTTT
.,TRBJ1-1,TRBV19,.,CASRDGFTEAFF,TGTGCCAGTAGGGACGGATTCACTGAAGCTTTCTTT
.,TRBJ2-5,TRBV7-9,.,CASSLIDGTQETQYF,TGTGCCAGCAGCCTAATTGACGGAACCCAAGAGACCCAGTACTTC
.,TRBJ2-2,TRBV5-1,.,CASSWEMNTGELFF,TGCGCCAGCAGCTGGGAGATGAACACCGGGGAGCTGTTTTTT
.,TRBJ1-2,TRBV6-5,TRBD1,CASRSDRVDYGYTF,TGTGCCAGCAGGTCTGACAGGGTGGACTATGGCTACACCTTC
once,TRBJ2-5,TRBV12-3/TRBV12-4,.,CASSSSGQETQYF,TGTGCCAGCAGCAGCTCCGGCCAAGAGACCCAGTACTTC
.,TRBJ1-1,TRBV3-1/TRBV3-2,.,CASSHSGRTGTEAFF,TGTGCCAGCAGCCATTCCGGGAGGACGGGCACTGAAGCTTTCTTT
.,TRBJ2-7,TRBV5-1,.,CASSLNMGRGNTHEQYF,TGCGCCAGCAGCCTTAACATGGGGAGGGGGAATACCCACGAGCAGTACTTC
.,TRBJ2-1,TRBV5-5,.,CASTPGASDNEQFF,TGTGCCAGCACTCCCGGGGCCTCTGACAATGAGCAGTTCTTC
once,TRBJ1-5,TRBV19,TRBD1,CASSLGQGNQPQHF,TGTGCCAGTAGTCTGGGACAGGGGAATCAGCCCCAGCATTTT
.,TRBJ2-1,TRBV7-8,.,CASSLVVLEERHEQFF,TGTGCCAGCAGCTTAGTGGTATTAGAGGAGCGGCATGAGCAGTTCTTC
.,TRBJ2-7,TRBV23-1,TRBD1,CASSQRDRVYEQYF,TGCGCCAGCAGTCAACGGGACAGGGTCTACGAGCAGTACTTC